This entry features one T cell receptor beta chain sequence. This clonotype has more than one count but fewer than ten. Its recognized antigen is unknown. It has no much larger one-base neighbor in the sample; base qualities were not kept. This sample was included in a study of T-cell memory formation after mild COVID-19 (dated by TCRdb to the early 2020s). Study-wide context: TCR sequence clusters from the two donors were found to be largely donor specific. Longitudinal TCRalpha and TCRbeta repertoire sequencing tracked T-cell clones expanding and contracting after mild COVID-19 in a couple of donors. The cohort was made up of two young adult volunteers, one female and one male, who were previously healthy. Broad study findings and their caveats: SARS-CoV-2 specificity of the second-wave clones peaking on day 37 was not confirmed. Clones contracting from day 15 to 85 had balanced CD4/CD8 phenotypes, while a second wave expanding from day 15 to 37 was biased towards CD4+. Contracting CD4+ clones were located mainly in the CM and EM memory subsets, whereas CD8+ clones were found to be enriched in EMRA. The detection of some responding clones in pre-infection memory suggests that pre-existing cross-reactive memory T cells joined the SARS-CoV-2 response. The study covered only a couple of mild cases, and larger cohorts including severe cases with pre-infection samples were considered necessary.

Ficoll-Paque density gradient centrifugation was the method used to isolate PBMCs. Data came from an Illumina NovaSeq 6000. Using 5'RACE with constant-segment primers, TCRalpha and TCRbeta cDNA libraries were constructed, with sample barcodes and unique molecular identifiers added in the process. RNA was extracted from every sample with Trizol reagent. The libraries were amplified in two PCR steps, and the second step added a second sample barcode and Illumina TruSeq adapters. Libraries were sequenced on an Illumina NovaSeq with 2 x 150 bp paired-end reads. The authors' pipeline ran thus. With migec v1.2.7, reads were demultiplexed and then collapsed into UMI-guided consensus sequences. With mixcr v2.1.11, UMI consensuses were aligned to TRA and TRB V and J templates and assembled into clonotypes. Clonotypes were classified as expanded or contracted when called significant by both edgeR and NoisET, with noise models trained on biological replicates. For edgeR calls, a false discovery rate-adjusted p below 0.01 and a log2 fold-change threshold of 1 were applied. PCA with hierarchical clustering of max-normalized trajectories of the 1000 most abundant clonotypes was used as exploratory dynamics analysis. The CD4 or CD8 phenotype of responding clones was assigned using the separately sequenced CD4+ and CD8+ repertoires. TCRdb reanalyzed the raw reads on its own, using fastp at Q25 for trimming and MiXCR for clone calling, and kept in-frame beta chains. Rows are combined by CDR3 protein, so each entry shows the most common genes and DNA. The V and J calls reflect TCRdb's pipeline rather than the authors' work. In this sample the table shows 300,000 to 400,000 distinct CDR3 sequences, 10% to 15% of which occur a single time. The leading ten clones occupy around 21% of the sample.

This sequence originates from a man aged 18 to 29 who had mild COVID-19 (a few samples of this study predate the infection). The sample titles of this study are shuffled in the database, so cell type and time point are left out; the donor was told from shared clones. Sequenced material: PBMCs or a T cell subset sorted from them (not recorded which).

The sequence in DNA is TGCGCCAGCAGCCAAGAGGGGTTCAATGAGCAGTTCTTC. This is translated as CASSQEGFNEQFF. The sequence links TRBV4-1 to TRBJ2-1, with the D gene call left open. The V and J ends are trimmed by 0 bases and 6 bases, leaving 6 bases between them. The CDR3, from cysteine to phenylalanine, totals 13 residues. This entry keeps only the CDR3 DNA: 39 bases, framed from base 1. Per the germline V gene, MGHRA is the CDR1 and YSYEKL is the CDR2.